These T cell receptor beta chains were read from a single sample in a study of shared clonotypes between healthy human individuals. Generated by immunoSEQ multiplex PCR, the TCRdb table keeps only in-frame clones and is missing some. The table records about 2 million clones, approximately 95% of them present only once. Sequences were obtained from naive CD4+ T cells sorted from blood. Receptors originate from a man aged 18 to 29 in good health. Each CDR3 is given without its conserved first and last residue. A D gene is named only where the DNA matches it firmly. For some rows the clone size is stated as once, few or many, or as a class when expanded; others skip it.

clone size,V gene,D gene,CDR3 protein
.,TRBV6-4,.,ASSRDSNQPQH
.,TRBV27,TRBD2,ASSFTSGGAANTGELF
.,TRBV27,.,ASSSAGSYNEQF
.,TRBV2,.,ASRAGTVNEKLF
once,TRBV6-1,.,ASRADRPGYT
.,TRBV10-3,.,AISESYLTYSPLH
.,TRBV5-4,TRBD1,ASSRTGVSYEQY
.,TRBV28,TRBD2,ASRTSGGPHNEQF
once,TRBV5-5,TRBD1,ASSHPPGQGAVGELF
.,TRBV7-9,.,ASSHRLAYQETQY
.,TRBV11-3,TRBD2,ASSSAGQETQY
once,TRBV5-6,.,ASSLEDLNSYNEQF
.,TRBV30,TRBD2,AWSVRLGSGFPDTQY
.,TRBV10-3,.,AISVTSYEQY
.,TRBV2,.,ASSTNSDTQY
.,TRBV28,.,ASSLSAGGTDTQY
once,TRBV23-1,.,ASSRPRDTEAF
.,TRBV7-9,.,ASSPPGQEMYEQY
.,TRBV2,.,ASSAGTDRNQPQH
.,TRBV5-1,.,ASSAGLRTDTQY
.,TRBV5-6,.,ASSLGVYEQY
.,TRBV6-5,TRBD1,ASSYLQGNEQF